These T cell receptor beta chains were read from a single sample in a study of shared clonotypes between healthy human individuals. Using immunoSEQ multiplex PCR, the repertoire was profiled, and TCRdb retains in-frame clones only, with some absent. The data show roughly 660,000 clones, less than 95% seen once. Sequenced material: memory CD8+ T cells from PBMCs. The source is a man aged 18 to 30 in good health. Some clones in this sample may be carry-over from other donors' samples. Each CDR3 is given with its conserved first and last residue. Fields, in order: J gene, D gene, clone size, V gene, CDR3 protein, CDR3 DNA. D genes are given only for firm matches. Clone size is given for some rows only: seen once, a few or many times, or a class if the clone is expanded.

>TRBJ1-4|TRBD1|-|TRBV15
CATSPLRQGVNEKLFF
TGTGCCACCAGCCCCCTCCGACAGGGGGTTAATGAAAAACTGTTTTTT
>TRBJ1-3|-|-|TRBV7-2
CASSPRGSGNTIYF
TGTGCCAGCAGCCCCAGGGGATCTGGAAACACCATATATTTT
>TRBJ2-7|TRBD1|-|TRBV19
CASKPGQGGYEQYF
TGTGCCAGTAAACCGGGACAGGGGGGTTACGAGCAGTACTTC
>TRBJ2-7|-|-|TRBV6-5
CASSRDGGGEQYF
TGTGCCAGCAGCCGTGACGGAGGGGGTGAGCAGTACTTC
>TRBJ2-3|TRBD1|-|TRBV29-1
CSATGEPDTQYF
TGCAGCGCGACAGGGGAGCCAGATACGCAGTATTTT
>TRBJ2-1|-|-|TRBV29-1
CSGSASSYNEQFF
TGCAGCGGTAGCGCTAGCTCCTACAATGAGCAGTTCTTC
>TRBJ2-7|-|-|TRBV28
CASSLTGWSYEQYF
TGTGCCAGCAGTTTAACAGGGTGGAGTTACGAGCAGTACTTC
>TRBJ1-5|TRBD1|once|TRBV19
CASSTGQGFGSNQPQHF
TGTGCCAGTAGTACGGGACAGGGGTTTGGGAGCAATCAGCCCCAGCATTTT
>TRBJ2-7|-|-|TRBV11-2
CASSRGQGTTYEQYF
TGTGCCAGCAGCCGAGGCCAGGGGACCACCTACGAGCAGTACTTC
>TRBJ2-1|TRBD2|-|TRBV7-6
CASSLGLAGPGRYSYNEQFF
TGTGCCAGCAGCTTAGGTCTAGCGGGGCCCGGGAGATACTCCTACAATGAGCAGTTCTTC
>TRBJ2-3|TRBD1|-|TRBV5-5
CASSLGTGGVTDTQYF
TGTGCCAGCAGCTTAGGGACAGGGGGTGTCACAGATACGCAGTATTTT
>TRBJ1-1|-|-|TRBV5-1
CASSLDWGTLLNTEAFF
TGCGCCAGCAGCTTGGATTGGGGGACTCTACTGAACACTGAAGCTTTCTTT
>TRBJ2-7|-|-|TRBV28
CASRGIGDYEQYF
TGTGCCAGCAGGGGGATTGGGGACTACGAGCAGTACTTC
>TRBJ2-7|TRBD1|-|TRBV25-1
CASRDRGLYEQYF
TGTGCCAGCAGGGACAGGGGGCTATACGAGCAGTACTTC
>TRBJ1-6|TRBD1|-|TRBV28
CGYGGQYNSPLHF
TGTGGATATGGGGGACAGTATAATTCACCCCTCCACTTT
>TRBJ1-1|TRBD1|-|TRBV4-1
CASSRPGGTEAFF
TGCGCCAGCAGCCGCCCAGGGGGGACTGAAGCTTTCTTT
>TRBJ2-2|-|-|TRBV29-1
CSVPRNGELFF
TGCAGCGTTCCCAGAAACGGGGAGCTGTTTTTT
>TRBJ2-7|TRBD2|-|TRBV7-8
CASSRSGRNYEQYF
TGTGCCAGCAGCAGAAGCGGGAGGAACTACGAGCAGTACTTC
>TRBJ1-5|-|few|TRBV27
CASSLGSGQPQHF
TGTGCCAGCAGTCTGGGTTCGGGTCAGCCCCAGCATTTT
>TRBJ2-3|TRBD1|-|TRBV11-2
CASSSDRGKTDTQYF
TGTGCCAGCAGCTCCGACAGGGGGAAAACAGATACGCAGTATTTT
>TRBJ1-1|-|many|TRBV6-1
CASREWMNTEAFF
TGTGCCAGCAGGGAGTGGATGAACACTGAAGCTTTCTTT
>TRBJ1-1|-|-|TRBV28
CASSLPEDRQDTEAFF
TGTGCCAGCAGCTTACCCGAAGACAGGCAAGACACTGAAGCTTTCTTT
>TRBJ1-5|-|once|TRBV13
CASSLGPPGRQPQHF
TGTGCCAGCAGCTTAGGCCCGCCCGGGCGTCAGCCCCAGCATTTT
>TRBJ2-1|-|-|TRBV6-5
CASSPRVANEQFF
TGTGCCAGCAGCCCCAGGGTAGCGAATGAGCAGTTCTTC
>TRBJ2-1|TRBD2|-|TRBV28
CASSFTGTSGYNEQFF
TGTGCCAGCAGTTTCACCGGGACTAGCGGGTACAATGAGCAGTTCTTC
>TRBJ2-4|-|-|TRBV2
CASSEGRAPDIQYF
TGTGCCAGCAGTGAGGGGCGGGCTCCCGACATTCAGTACTTC
>TRBJ2-7|TRBD2|-|TRBV27
CASSSTNSGRFNYEQYF
TGTGCCAGCAGTTCCACCAATAGCGGGAGATTTAACTACGAGCAGTACTTC
>TRBJ2-3|-|-|TRBV9
CASSGSPSVGRGTDTQYF
TGTGCCAGCAGCGGTAGCCCGTCAGTGGGCAGGGGCACAGATACGCAGTATTTT
>TRBJ1-1|-|few|TRBV19
CASSIGGNEAFF
TGTGCCAGTAGTATAGGGGGGAATGAAGCTTTCTTT
>TRBJ2-1|TRBD2|-|TRBV7-6
CASSLWGEGQNEQFF
TGTGCCAGCAGCTTATGGGGGGAGGGCCAAAATGAGCAGTTCTTC
>TRBJ2-7|-|-|TRBV28
CASSLYAGSTSEQYF
TGTGCCAGCAGTTTATATGCGGGTTCGACATCCGAGCAGTACTTC
>TRBJ2-3|-|-|TRBV10-3
CAIREGTLTDTQYF
TGTGCCATCAGAGAAGGGACTTTGACAGATACGCAGTATTTT
>TRBJ2-7|TRBD2|-|TRBV9
CASSFTDGGAFGEQYF
TGTGCCAGCAGCTTCACGGACGGGGGGGCGTTCGGCGAGCAGTACTTC
>TRBJ2-7|TRBD1|-|TRBV5-1
CASSLEGTGFREQYF
TGCGCCAGCAGCTTGGAGGGGACAGGGTTTCGCGAGCAGTACTTC
>TRBJ2-2|-|-|TRBV5-5
CASSVATGELFF
TGTGCCAGCAGCGTCGCGACCGGGGAGCTGTTTTTT
>TRBJ1-2|TRBD1|-|TRBV2
CATFEGPRGLVYGYTF
TGTGCCACTTTTGAGGGGCCCAGGGGGCTCGTCTATGGCTACACCTTC
>TRBJ1-3|TRBD1|-|TRBV7-6
CASRSGQGGSIYF
TGTGCCAGCAGATCCGGACAGGGGGGGTCCATATATTTT
>TRBJ1-2|-|-|TRBV5-4
CASSSPGHNYGYTF
TGTGCCAGCAGCTCCCCTGGTCACAACTATGGCTACACCTTC
>TRBJ2-3|TRBD1|-|TRBV10-3
CAIRDRDYTDTQYF
TGTGCCATCAGGGACAGGGATTACACAGATACGCAGTATTTT
>TRBJ1-2|-|-|TRBV28
CASIRDADPGHGYTF
TGTGCCAGCATTCGGGACGCGGACCCCGGGCATGGCTACACCTTC
>TRBJ1-5|TRBD1|few|TRBV6-1
CASSEARDRPNQPQHF
TGTGCCAGCAGTGAAGCGAGGGACAGACCCAATCAGCCCCAGCATTTT
>TRBJ2-7|TRBD2|once|TRBV11-3
CASSSSGSWSYEQYF
TGTGCCAGCAGCTCTAGCGGGAGCTGGTCCTACGAGCAGTACTTC